The subject of this entry is one TCR beta chain. Original data processing: The assay estimated nucleated cells by amplifying reference gene primers. Clones were sequenced by immunoSEQ multiplex PCR, and TCRdb holds only the in-frame ones, with some missing. D and trimming were read from the DNA, whereas the V and J calls and clone size are those reported in that table. The table records roughly 300,000 clones, roughly 87% of them present only once. The length of the CDR3 is 12 residues. In germline, CDR1 is MDHEN, CDR2 SYDVKM. Trimming left V 3 bases short and J 14 bases short, with 14 bases between. Participants' reported clinical history set cohort assignment. This entry belongs to a study of blood T cell repertoires in COVID-19. Looking at the study overall: Sources were T cells, B-cell-depleted T cells, or PBMCs; the material itself was cDNA or gDNA.

The chain carries TRBV28 and TRBJ2-1; maybe TRBD2 (5 bases). The receptor was derived from a young woman who had recovered from COVID-19. Material: PBMCs or T cells enriched from blood (not recorded which). The chain's CDR3 is CASSFQEERKFF. The CDR3 nucleotides read TGTGCCAGCAGTTTTCAGGAGGAGAGAAAGTTCTTC. The full variable domain, with the rest looked up from reference TRBV28 and TRBJ2-1, is DVKVTQSSRYLVKRTGEKVFLECVQDMDHENMFWYRQDPGLGLRLIYFSYDVKMKEKGDIPEGYSVSREKKERFSLILESASTNQTSMYLCASSFQEERKFFGPGTRLTVL.